Here is one T cell receptor (beta chain) with its context. These data originate in a study of CD4 and CD8 cells across lung adenocarcinoma regions. The patients had localized lung adenocarcinoma, a non-small cell subtype. Germline V gives CDR1 MNHNS, CDR2 SASEGT. This CDR3 contains 14 residues. The V end was cut by 6 bases, the J end by 2 bases, with 14 bases between. MiXCR, applied by TCRdb to the PCR reads, yields one record per CDR3 protein. In the table there are 5,200 or so distinct CDR3 sequences, just under 60% of which are singletons. Source material: CD4+ T cells from the center of a lung tumor. The chain carries TRBV6-1 and TRBJ2-7, with TRBD2 as a possible D gene (5 bases). This TCR was sampled from a male donor with lung adenocarcinoma. The CD4 and CD8 labels of this study may be unreliable. CDR3 protein: CASSSGRGTYEQYF. For the CDR3, the DNA is TGTGCCAGCAGCTCAGGACGGGGAACCTACGAGCAGTACTTC.